This paragraph covers one T cell receptor (beta chain) sequence. This clone has just a few counts. Its target antigen remains unknown. Per-base qualities were not stored, and no clone one base away is much larger. This sample is part of a study of beta chain features in type 1 diabetes (dated by TCRdb to about 2018). Notes on the research overall: Mean age, gender distribution, total cell number and subset yield were not different between patients and healthy donors. Across all samples, fewer than 130 million sorted cells were examined, and cell number per subset correlated strongly with RNA yield. The study compared the TCRB repertoires of sorted circulating CD4+ T cell subsets in recently diagnosed type 1 diabetes patients with those in matched healthy donors. Whereas all 28 donors provided naive and central memory subsets, regulatory and stem cell-like memory subsets were isolated from just 8 patients and roughly eight healthy donors. Overall results and qualifications from the work: Because the HLA sub-analyses included only small numbers of individuals, any influence of HLA type on TCRB rearrangement was left unresolved. At VDJ recombination sites, patients with type 1 diabetes made fewer insertions and deleted more nucleotides, a pattern implying thymic rearrangement abnormalities. A moderate but significant shortening of TCRB CDR3 length was observed in type 1 diabetes patients in all four CD4+ subsets. Naive, central memory and regulatory TCRB repertoires appeared to be more alike among patients than among healthy donors. Because cDNA rather than genomic DNA was sequenced, highly expressing activated cells could have been over-represented, although no difference in activation and CD3 levels was found between groups. Shorter templates might have been favored by PCR, but patient and control samples were amplified and corrected together, so both groups would have been affected equally by any skew.

Via the germline V gene, CDR1 is SQVTM and CDR2 ANQGSEA. From V the trimming removes 4 bases and from J it removes 4 bases, while the gene matches leave 5 bases of the junction unaccounted for. The CDR3 numbers 13 residues from cysteine through phenylalanine. Only the CDR3 region is kept as DNA, spanning 39 bases read in frame from base 1. Each donor gave one peripheral blood draw, averaging around 120 mL, which was collected into heparinised tubes. Naive, central memory, regulatory and stem cell-like memory CD4+ T cells were sorted on a BD FACSAria II using a panel including CD45RO, CCR7, CD25, CD127, CD95 and CD27. All sorted populations exceeded 95% purity. PBMCs were isolated immediately by Lymphoprep density gradient centrifugation and stained directly without culture. So that batch effects would be minimized, each experiment stained and sorted samples in pairs, pairing one healthy donor with one patient.

The High Capacity cDNA Reverse Transcription Kit was used to reverse transcribe all of the isolated RNA, meaning that expressed TCRB transcripts were what got sequenced. Deep immunoSEQ sequencing was performed on naive, central memory and regulatory T cell samples, with an average of roughly 3.6 million total reads per sample. After sorted cells were lysed in RLT buffer, RNA was extracted with DNase-treated RNeasy Micro or Mini kits, with the choice depending on cell number. To prevent cross-contamination, each cell subset was processed individually, whereas patient and healthy donor samples were processed jointly. TCRB sequences were amplified from cDNA with the immunoSEQ multiplex PCR, producing 87-bp fragments spanning the CDR3 region. Amplicons were sequenced on the Illumina HiSeq platform. The authors' pipeline ran thus. Synthetic template baselines were used to correct PCR bias computationally, reads within Hamming distance 2 were collapsed, and singletons that could not be merged were discarded. By aligning reads against IMGT, V, D and J genes, CDR3 length, and insertions or deletions at six rearrangement sites were assigned. Clonotype counts were normalized to sorted cell number within each subset before computing true diversity and Gini coefficients with the tcR R package. Repertoire sharing was quantified using the overlap coefficient calculated on TCRB nucleotide sequences. Out-of-frame TCRB sequences from naive cells were analyzed to stand in for the pre-selection repertoire. TCRdb's version of the immuneACCESS table is confined to in-frame rearrangements and falls short of the full clone set. An unresolved V gene accounts for under half of the shortfall where checked; the remainder is of unknown origin. For V, J and clone size, that table is used; D and trimming come from the DNA. This sample has about 270,000 clones in its table, and 13% to 15% of those were observed once. Over 0.015% of the sample belongs to the ten largest clones.

This receptor was identified in a young man with type 1 diabetes. What was sequenced was naive CD4+ T cells from blood. The sample's cell subset or site label is to be understood as: true naive CD4+ T cells. The V and J segments used are TRBV29-1 and TRBJ1-2; 8 nucleotides in the junction match TRBD1. The DNA reads as follows: TGCAGCGTTGGGGACAGGAGCGGCTATGGCTACACCTTC. The encoded protein is CSVGDRSGYGYTF.